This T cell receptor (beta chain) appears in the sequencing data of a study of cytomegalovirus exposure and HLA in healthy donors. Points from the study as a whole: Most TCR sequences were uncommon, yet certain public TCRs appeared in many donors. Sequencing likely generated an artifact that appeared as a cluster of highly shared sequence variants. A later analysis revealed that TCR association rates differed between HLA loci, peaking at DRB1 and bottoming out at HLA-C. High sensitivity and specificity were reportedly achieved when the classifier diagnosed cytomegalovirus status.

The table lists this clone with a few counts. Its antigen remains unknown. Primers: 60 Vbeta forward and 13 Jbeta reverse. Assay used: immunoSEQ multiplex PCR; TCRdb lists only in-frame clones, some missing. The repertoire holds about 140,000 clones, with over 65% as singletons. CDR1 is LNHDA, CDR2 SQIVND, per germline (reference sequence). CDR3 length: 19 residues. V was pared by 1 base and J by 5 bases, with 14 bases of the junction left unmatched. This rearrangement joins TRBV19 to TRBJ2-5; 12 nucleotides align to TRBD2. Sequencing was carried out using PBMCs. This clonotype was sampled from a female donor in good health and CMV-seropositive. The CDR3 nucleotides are TGTGCCAGTAGTATAGCCCCACCTCTGACTAGCGGGGGTCCGGAGACCCAGTACTTC. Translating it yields CASSIAPPLTSGGPETQYF.